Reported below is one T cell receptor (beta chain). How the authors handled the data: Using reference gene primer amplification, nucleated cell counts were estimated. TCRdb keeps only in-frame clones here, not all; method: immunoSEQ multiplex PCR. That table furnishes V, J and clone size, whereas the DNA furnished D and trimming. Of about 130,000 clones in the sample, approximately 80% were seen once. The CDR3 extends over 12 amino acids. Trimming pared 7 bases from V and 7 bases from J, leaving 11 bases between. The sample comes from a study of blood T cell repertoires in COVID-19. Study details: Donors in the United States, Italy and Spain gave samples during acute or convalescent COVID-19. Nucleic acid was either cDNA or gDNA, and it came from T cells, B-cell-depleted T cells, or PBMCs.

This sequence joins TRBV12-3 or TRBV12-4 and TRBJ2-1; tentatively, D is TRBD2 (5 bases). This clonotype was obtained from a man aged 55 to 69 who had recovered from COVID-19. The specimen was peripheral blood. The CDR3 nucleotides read TGTGCCAGCACCCCTGCGGGTAATGAGCAGTTCTTC. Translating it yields CASTPAGNEQFF.